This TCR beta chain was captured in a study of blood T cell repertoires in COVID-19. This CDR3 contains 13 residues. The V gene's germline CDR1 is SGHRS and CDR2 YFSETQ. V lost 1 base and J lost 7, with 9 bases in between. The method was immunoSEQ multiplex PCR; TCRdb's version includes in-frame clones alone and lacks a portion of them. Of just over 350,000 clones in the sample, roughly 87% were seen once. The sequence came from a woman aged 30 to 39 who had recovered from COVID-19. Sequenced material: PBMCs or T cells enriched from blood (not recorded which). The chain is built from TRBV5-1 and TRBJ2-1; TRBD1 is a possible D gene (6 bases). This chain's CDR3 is CASSLLGANEQFF. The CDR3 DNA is TGCGCCAGCAGCTTGTTGGGGGCGAATGAGCAGTTCTTC.